These T cell receptor beta chains were read from a single sample in a study of PD-L1 blockade in urothelial cancer. This table comes from immunoSEQ multiplex PCR, and its TCRdb copy is limited to in-frame clones, with some not included. The sample lists about 52,000 clones; approximately 88% were seen once. Sequences were derived from PBMCs, sampled around atezolizumab (anti-PD-L1) treatment. These receptors came from a man in his forties or fifties with urothelial cancer. The conserved cysteine and the conserved F or W are not part of the CDR3 here.

v_call: TRBV6-4; j_call: TRBJ1-4; cdr3_aa: ASSEGRNEKLF
v_call: TRBV6-4; j_call: TRBJ2-3; cdr3_aa: ASKNLGASTDTQY
v_call: TRBV29-1; j_call: TRBJ2-7; cdr3_aa: SVRATYEQY
v_call: TRBV19; j_call: TRBJ1-1; cdr3_aa: ASSIDRASEAF
v_call: TRBV7-2; j_call: TRBJ2-7; cdr3_aa: ASSTGTAQY
v_call: TRBV13; j_call: TRBJ2-3; cdr3_aa: ASSPGDTSTDTQY
v_call: TRBV7-9; j_call: TRBJ2-2; cdr3_aa: ASSLALNQLNTGELF
v_call: TRBV28; j_call: TRBJ2-7; cdr3_aa: ASIREGHSYEQY
v_call: TRBV10-3; j_call: TRBJ1-4; cdr3_aa: AISEGGDEKLF
v_call: TRBV30; j_call: TRBJ2-3; cdr3_aa: AWGGYGDTQY
v_call: TRBV5-1; j_call: TRBJ2-3; cdr3_aa: ASSFSGKSTDTQY
v_call: TRBV11-2; j_call: TRBJ2-4; cdr3_aa: ASSIDREWGKNIQY
v_call: TRBV29-1; j_call: TRBJ2-7; cdr3_aa: SVKAGTGTYEQY
v_call: TRBV16; j_call: TRBJ2-1; cdr3_aa: ASSQRTGPNNEQF
v_call: TRBV27; j_call: TRBJ2-7; cdr3_aa: ASSLYQGYEQY